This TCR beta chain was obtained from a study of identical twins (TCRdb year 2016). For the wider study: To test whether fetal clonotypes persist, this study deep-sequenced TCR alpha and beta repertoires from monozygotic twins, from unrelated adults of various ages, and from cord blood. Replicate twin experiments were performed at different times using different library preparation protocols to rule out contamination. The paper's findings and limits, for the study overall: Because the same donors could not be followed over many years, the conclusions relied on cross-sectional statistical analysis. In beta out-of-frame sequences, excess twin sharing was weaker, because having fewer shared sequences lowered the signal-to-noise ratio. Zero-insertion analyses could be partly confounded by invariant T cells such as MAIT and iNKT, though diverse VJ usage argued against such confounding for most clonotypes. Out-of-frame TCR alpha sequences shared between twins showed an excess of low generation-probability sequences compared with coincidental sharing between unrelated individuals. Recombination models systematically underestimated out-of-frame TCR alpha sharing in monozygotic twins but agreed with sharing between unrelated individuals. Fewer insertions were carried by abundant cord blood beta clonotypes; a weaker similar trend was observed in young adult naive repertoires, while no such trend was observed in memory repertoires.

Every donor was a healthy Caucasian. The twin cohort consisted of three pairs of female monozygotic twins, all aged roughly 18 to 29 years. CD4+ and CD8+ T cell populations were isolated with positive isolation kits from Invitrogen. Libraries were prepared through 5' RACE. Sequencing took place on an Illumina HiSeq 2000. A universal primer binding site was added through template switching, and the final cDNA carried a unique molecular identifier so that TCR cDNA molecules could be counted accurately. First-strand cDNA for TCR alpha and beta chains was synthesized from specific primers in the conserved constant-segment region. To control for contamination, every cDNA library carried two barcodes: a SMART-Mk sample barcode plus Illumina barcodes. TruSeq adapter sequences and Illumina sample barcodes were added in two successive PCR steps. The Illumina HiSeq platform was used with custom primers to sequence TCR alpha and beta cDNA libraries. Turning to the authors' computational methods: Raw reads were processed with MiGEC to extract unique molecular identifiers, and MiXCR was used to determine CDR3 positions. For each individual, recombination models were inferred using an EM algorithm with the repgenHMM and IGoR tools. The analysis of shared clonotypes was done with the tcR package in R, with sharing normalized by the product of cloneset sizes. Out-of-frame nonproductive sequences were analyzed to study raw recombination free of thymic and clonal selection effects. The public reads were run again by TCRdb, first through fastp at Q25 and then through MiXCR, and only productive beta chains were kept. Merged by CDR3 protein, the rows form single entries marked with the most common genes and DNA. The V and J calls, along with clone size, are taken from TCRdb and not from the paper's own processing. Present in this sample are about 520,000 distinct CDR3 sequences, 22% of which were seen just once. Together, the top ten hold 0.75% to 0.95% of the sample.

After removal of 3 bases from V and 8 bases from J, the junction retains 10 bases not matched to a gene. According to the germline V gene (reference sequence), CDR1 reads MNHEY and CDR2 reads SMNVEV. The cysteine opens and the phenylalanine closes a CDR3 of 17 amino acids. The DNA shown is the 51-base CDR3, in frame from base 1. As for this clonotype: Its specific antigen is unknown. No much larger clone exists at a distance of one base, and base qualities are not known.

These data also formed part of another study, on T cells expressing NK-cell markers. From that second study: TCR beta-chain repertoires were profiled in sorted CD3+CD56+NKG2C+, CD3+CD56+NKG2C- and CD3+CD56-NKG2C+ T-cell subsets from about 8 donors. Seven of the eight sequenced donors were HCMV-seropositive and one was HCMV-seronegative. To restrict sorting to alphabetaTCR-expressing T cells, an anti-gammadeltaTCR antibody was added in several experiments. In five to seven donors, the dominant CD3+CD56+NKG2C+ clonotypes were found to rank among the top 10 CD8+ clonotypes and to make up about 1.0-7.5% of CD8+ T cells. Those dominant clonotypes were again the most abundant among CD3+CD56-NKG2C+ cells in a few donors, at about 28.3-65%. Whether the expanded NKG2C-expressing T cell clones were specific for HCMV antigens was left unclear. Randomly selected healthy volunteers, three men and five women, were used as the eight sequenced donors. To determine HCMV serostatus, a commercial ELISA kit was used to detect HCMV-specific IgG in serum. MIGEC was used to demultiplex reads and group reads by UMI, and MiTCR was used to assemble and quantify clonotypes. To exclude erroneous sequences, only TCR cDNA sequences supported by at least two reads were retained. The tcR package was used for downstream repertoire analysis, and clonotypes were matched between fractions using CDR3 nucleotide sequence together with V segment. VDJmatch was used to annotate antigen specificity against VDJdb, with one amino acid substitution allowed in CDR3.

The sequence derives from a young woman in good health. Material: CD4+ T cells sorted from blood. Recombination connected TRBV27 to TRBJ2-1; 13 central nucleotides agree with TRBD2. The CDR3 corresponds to CASSFRTSGRAFYEQFF. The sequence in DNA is TGTGCCAGCAGTTTCCGCACTAGCGGGAGGGCATTCTATGAGCAGTTCTTC.